The rows below give T cell receptor beta chains drawn from one sample of a study of early T cells in non-severe SARS-CoV-2 infection. TCRdb reprocessed the 5' RACE reads via MiXCR and lists one record per CDR3 protein. The sample lists more than 40,000 distinct CDR3 sequences, 7% to 8% occurring once. The specimen was whole blood. The receptor source for this set is an adult who was a healthcare worker with PCR-confirmed SARS-CoV-2 infection or an uninfected control (not recorded which). CDR3s include the opening cysteine and the closing phenylalanine or tryptophan. A row's size may be missing; if present it is once, few, many or a size class.

V gene	clone size	J gene	CDR3 protein
TRBV20-1	many	TRBJ1-6	CSARTTPSPLHF
TRBV7-9	-	TRBJ2-1	CASSLGLAGESEQFF
TRBV20-1	many	TRBJ2-7	CSASGDGTAYSSRYEQYF
TRBV7-9	-	TRBJ1-1	CASSFIEGTEAFF
TRBV7-2	many	TRBJ2-3	CASSSNREDTQYF
TRBV14	few	TRBJ2-3	CASSQGDYSATQYF
TRBV10-3	many	TRBJ1-1	CAISEIGSQNTEAFF
TRBV7-6	many	TRBJ1-2	CASSLRTGDGYTF
TRBV12-5	few	TRBJ2-1	CASGFGNEQFF
TRBV20-1	-	TRBJ2-4	CSARGGTSGLNIQYF
TRBV28	many	TRBJ2-7	CAVPTGSEQYF
TRBV20-1	many	TRBJ1-1	CSASRSRTLNTEAFF
TRBV10-3	many	TRBJ1-6	CAISETEDRGLPNSPLHF
TRBV12-3/TRBV12-4	many	TRBJ2-7	CASSSGQPYEQYF
TRBV29-1	many	TRBJ2-3	CSVPSHTQYF
TRBV4-3	-	TRBJ1-6	CASSQDKSGGPWSPLHF
TRBV4-2	many	TRBJ1-5	CASSQEARRNQPQHF
TRBV28	few	TRBJ1-2	CASSTPGQGIDGYTF
TRBV2	-	TRBJ2-1	CASNWGSSYNEQFF
TRBV4-3	many	TRBJ1-3	CASSQDPGYTIYF
TRBV7-2	-	TRBJ1-1	CASSLARGTEAFF
TRBV30	many	TRBJ1-5	CAWSGRRGPYSNQPQHF
TRBV5-5	few	TRBJ1-1	CASRSTGATEAFF
TRBV25-1	few	TRBJ2-5	CASSSPWGDRETQYF
TRBV20-1	many	TRBJ2-7	CSASGQGLSEEQYF
TRBV5-1	many	TRBJ2-1	CASSLAGQPFDNEQFF
TRBV4-3	few	TRBJ2-2	CASSQIQGAQGGELFF
TRBV12-3/TRBV12-4	few	TRBJ2-7	CASSRLAGSFYEQYF
TRBV4-3	many	TRBJ1-2	CASSQATRGGHYGYTF
TRBV20-1	few	TRBJ2-1	CSASRTGNEQFF
TRBV29-1	few	TRBJ2-7	CSVVGTVYRAYEQYF
TRBV5-1	-	TRBJ2-1	CASSLISGTGGDEQFF
TRBV11-2	-	TRBJ2-7	CASSLGPGTESSYEQYF
TRBV4-1	many	TRBJ1-3	CASSQGWGAGNTIYF
TRBV7-2	-	TRBJ1-1	CASSILGRRERGFPNTEAFF
TRBV11-3	few	TRBJ1-5	CASSCIPSGQCDQPQHF
TRBV20-1	-	TRBJ2-3	CSASRTVDTQYF
TRBV3-1	many	TRBJ2-7	CASSPQGYEQYF
TRBV15	few	TRBJ2-2	CATRFGLVNTGELFF
TRBV28	many	TRBJ2-7	CASSCQDEGSYEQYF
TRBV7-9	few	TRBJ1-5	CASSLGRDHRNQPQHF
TRBV7-8	-	TRBJ2-1	CASSVVGVGTHEQFF
TRBV24-1	few	TRBJ1-5	CATSGGQVQPQHF
TRBV28	few	TRBJ2-7	CASSLGQGFEQYF
TRBV28	few	TRBJ2-6	CASSSPRESGANVLTF
TRBV20-1	many	TRBJ2-5	CSAKNRLGEETQYF
TRBV2	few	TRBJ2-7	CASSARGKSYEQYF
TRBV29-1	many	TRBJ2-5	CSVLPGETQYF
TRBV27	-	TRBJ2-7	CASRGGTGLREQYF
TRBV29-1	many	TRBJ1-4	CSAHRVTNEKLFF
TRBV3-1	-	TRBJ2-7	CASGTTSGGREQYF
TRBV24-1	-	TRBJ2-1	CATSDTRGAGGLVEQFF
TRBV20-1	many	TRBJ2-7	CSARDPVRGSEQYF
TRBV6-2/TRBV6-3	-	TRBJ2-1	CASSYSEYYNEQFF
TRBV4-2	-	TRBJ2-3	CASSPGGGPRDTQYF
TRBV7-2	-	TRBJ2-3	CASSSGAGGPTDTQYF
TRBV28	-	TRBJ2-5	CASLTGTGTQYF
TRBV12-3/TRBV12-4	many	TRBJ2-7	CASSLSSHLSYEQYF
TRBV24-1	few	TRBJ1-1	CATGRRNTEAFF